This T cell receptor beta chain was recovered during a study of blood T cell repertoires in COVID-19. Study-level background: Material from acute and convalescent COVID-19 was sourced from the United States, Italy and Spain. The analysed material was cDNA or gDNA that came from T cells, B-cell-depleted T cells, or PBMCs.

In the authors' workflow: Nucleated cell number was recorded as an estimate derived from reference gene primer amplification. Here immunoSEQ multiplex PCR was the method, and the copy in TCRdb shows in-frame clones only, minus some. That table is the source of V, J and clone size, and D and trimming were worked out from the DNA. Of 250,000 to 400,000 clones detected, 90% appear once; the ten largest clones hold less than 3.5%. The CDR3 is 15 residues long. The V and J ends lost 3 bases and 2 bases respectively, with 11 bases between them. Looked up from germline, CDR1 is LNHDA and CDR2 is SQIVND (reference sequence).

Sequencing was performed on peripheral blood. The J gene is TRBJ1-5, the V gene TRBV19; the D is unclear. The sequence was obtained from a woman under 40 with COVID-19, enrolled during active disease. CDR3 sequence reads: CASSIRDIGNQPQHF. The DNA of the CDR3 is TGTGCCAGTAGTATTCGAGATATCGGCAATCAGCCCCAGCATTTT.